This TCR beta chain comes out of a study of T cells after yellow fever vaccination. Study-level points and caveats: Booster sampling recovered most clones from primary vaccination (under 97% CD4, approximately 90% CD8).

Many counts were recorded for this clonotype. Antigen: not known. J lost 1 base, V lost 5 bases, and 4 bases had no gene match. The CDR3 is 14 amino acids. UMIs and a universal primer site were added when TCR cDNA was made by 5'RACE template switching. MiXCR, applied by TCRdb to the 5' RACE reads, yields one record per CDR3 protein. The sample includes roughly 74,000 distinct CDR3 sequences, roughly 6.9% seen only once; the top ten take roughly 35%. The sequencing used CD8+ T cells sorted from PBMCs, collected 5 days after the first yellow fever vaccination. The chain is built from TRBV12-3 or TRBV12-4 and TRBJ2-7, with TRBD1 identical over 8 bases. This TCR was recovered from a man in his late teens or twenties who received the YFV17D yellow fever vaccine. CDR3 sequence: CASSVGTGSYEQYV. The CDR3 DNA sequence: TGTGCCAGCAGTGTCGGGACAGGATCCTACGAGCAGTACGTC.